Listed here are 26 T cell receptor beta chains from one sample, sequenced in a study of T cell changes during pregnancy in multiple sclerosis. TCRdb keeps only in-frame clones here, not all; method: immunoSEQ multiplex PCR. The table records 90,000 to 120,000 clones, roughly 92% of them present only once. The starting material was peripheral blood, obtained in the third trimester of pregnancy. The receptors here all came from a female donor in good health, enrolled as a control in a pregnancy study.

This sequence joins TRBV5-8 and TRBJ2-6; D gene ambiguous. The V end lost 4 bases, the J end lost 9 bases, and 14 bases lay between the germline ends. CDR1 SGHTS and CDR2 YDEGEE come from the germline V gene. The CDR3 contains 14 residues. CDR3 nucleotide sequence: TGTGCCAGCAGCCGTAGTGGTGCAATCAACGTCCTGACTTTC. It codes for CASSRSGAINVLTF. The variable domain in full, with the rest retrieved from reference TRBV5-8 and TRBJ2-6, is EAGVTQSPTHLIKTRGQQATLRCSPISGHTSVYWYQQALGLGLQFLLWYDEGEERNRGNFPPRFSGRQFPNYSSELNVNALELEDSALYLCASSRSGAINVLTFGAGSRLTVL.

V is TRBV5-1 and J is TRBJ2-7; 13 nucleotides match TRBD2. V was clipped by 3 bases and J by 1 base; unmatched bases: 1. The CDR3 sequence is 15 residues long. The germline V gene has CDR1 SGHRS and CDR2 YFSETQ. The CDR3 sequence: CASSWTSGGSYEQYF. In DNA form, the CDR3 reads TGCGCCAGCAGCTGGACTAGCGGGGGTTCCTACGAGCAGTACTTC.

The chain employs TRBV5-1 and TRBJ1-2; 11 bases align to TRBD1. After removal of 4 bases from V and 6 bases from J, the junction contained 8 bases not matched to a gene. The CDR3 length is 15 residues. CDR1 and CDR2 from the germline V gene are SGHRS and YFSETQ. The CDR3 here is CASSTSGTGGNGYTF. CDR3 nucleotides: TGCGCCAGCAGCACCTCCGGGACAGGGGGTAATGGCTACACCTTC. The whole variable domain, filled in from reference TRBV5-1 and TRBJ1-2, reads KAGVTQTPRYLIKTRGQQVTLSCSPISGHRSVSWYQQTPGQGLQFLFEYFSETQRNKGNFPGRFSGRQFSNSRSEMNVSTLELGDSALYLCASSTSGTGGNGYTFGSGTRLTVV.

V is TRBV30 and J is TRBJ1-6, with 9 bases that match TRBD1. The CDR3 covers 14 residues. The V gene end was trimmed by 0 bases and the J gene end by 7 bases; junction bases not matched to a gene: 1. Germline lookup yields CDR1 GTSNPN and CDR2 SVGIG (reference sequence). This CDR3 reads CAWSVGTGNSPLHF. As DNA, the CDR3 is TGTGCCTGGAGTGTCGGGACAGGGAATTCACCCCTCCACTTT.

This clone appeared once. V usage is TRBV4-2 and J usage is TRBJ1-4, with D maybe TRBD1 (6 bases). The germline CDR1 and CDR2 sequences are LGHNA and YNFKEQ. Trimming took off 1 base at V and 5 bases at J, with 14 bases between the two ends. This CDR3 has 16 residues. The CDR3 DNA reads as TGTGCCAGCAGCCAAGTTGGGGGCCTCCCCAATGAAAAACTGTTTTTT. Amino acids: CASSQVGGLPNEKLFF.

This chain connects TRBV29-1 to TRBJ1-2; D may be TRBD1 (5 bases). Trimming cost V 0 bases and J 4 bases, with 9 bases left between them. The CDR3 extends over 13 amino acids. Germline V CDR1 and CDR2: SQVTM, ANQGSEA. CDR3 region: CSVEEGVVYGYTF. The DNA for the CDR3 is TGCAGCGTTGAAGAAGGGGTAGTCTATGGCTACACCTTC.

This chain connects TRBV4-3 to TRBJ1-5; no reliable D call. CDR1 and CDR2 (germline): LGHNA, YSLEER. The V end was cut by 0 bases, the J end by 6 bases, with 12 bases between. The CDR3 covers 15 residues. The CDR3 nucleotides read TGCGCCAGCAGCCAAGAGGCTCAGGAAGGTCAGCCCCAGCATTTT. It codes for CASSQEAQEGQPQHF.

The V gene is TRBV6-1, the J gene TRBJ1-4; 8 bases align to TRBD1. This CDR3 has 13 amino acids. Losses at the gene ends were 6 bases for V and 8 bases for J; bases not matched to a gene: 5. The germline V gene encodes CDR1 MNHNS and CDR2 SASEGT. CDR3 residues: CASRVQGGEKLFF. The CDR3 region has the DNA TGTGCCAGCAGGGTACAGGGGGGGGAAAAACTGTTTTTT.

The CDR3 is CSVEDGEPIWDGYTF. Written as DNA, the CDR3 is TGCAGCGTTGAAGATGGGGAGCCCATATGGGATGGCTACACCTTC. V is TRBV29-1 and J is TRBJ1-2, with D uncertain. Trimming removed 0 bases at V and 6 bases at J, with 17 bases between. The length of the CDR3 is 15 residues. From germline, CDR1 is SQVTM and CDR2 ANQGSEA.

CDR3 nucleotides: TGCGCCAGCAGCTTCACAGGGACCTCTGGGGCCAACGTCCTGACTTTC. It yields the protein CASSFTGTSGANVLTF. The rearrangement links TRBV5-1 to TRBJ2-6; tentative D call: TRBD1 (6 bases). V was cut by 2 bases and J by 0 bases, with 9 bases left in between. The CDR3 has 16 amino acids. Germline V gene data show CDR1 as SGHRS and CDR2 as YFSETQ.

This clone was seen just once. This sequence joins TRBV5-6 and TRBJ2-1; D unclear. Per germline, CDR1 SGHDT and CDR2 YYEEEE. Trimming took off 4 bases at V and 0 bases at J, with 5 bases between the two ends. The CDR3 spans 13 residues. CDR3 bases: TGTGCCAGCAGCACTGACTCCTACAATGAGCAGTTCTTC. Its protein product is CASSTDSYNEQFF.

The chain couples TRBV21-1 to TRBJ1-5; the table's D call, TRBD1, has no DNA check behind it. TRBV21-1 is a recognized pseudogene. This CDR3 has 16 residues. The CDR3 sequence: CASSKGGQGGNQPQHF. CDR3 bases: TGTGCCAGCAGCAAAGGGGGACAGGGGGGCAATCAGCCCCAGCATTTT.

The CDR3 bases are TGTGCCAGCACCGAACTAGCGGGGGGGCCGTACGAGCAGTACTTC. This sequence encodes CASTELAGGPYEQYF. V and J are TRBV21-1 and TRBJ2-7; the table names TRBD2, a call not compared with the DNA. TRBV21-1 is flagged as a pseudogene. The CDR3 extends over 15 amino acids.

The V call is TRBV19, the J call TRBJ1-1, with TRBD1 matching 7 bases. The CDR3 length is 16 residues. Germline CDR1 reads LNHDA; CDR2 reads SQIVND (reference sequence). Trimming removed 4 bases from V and 6 bases from J; junction bases left unmatched: 14. The CDR3: CASSTRGQKGFAEAFF. DNA for the CDR3: TGTGCCAGTAGTACCCGGGGACAGAAAGGTTTCGCTGAAGCTTTCTTT. Complete variable domain (other parts from reference TRBV19 and TRBJ1-1): DGGITQSPKYLFRKEGQNVTLSCEQNLNHDAMYWYRQDPGQGLRLIYYSQIVNDFQKGDIAEGYSVSREKKESFPLTVTSAQKNPTAFYLCASSTRGQKGFAEAFFGQGTRLTVV.

The rearrangement uses TRBV18 and TRBJ1-2; TRBD1 might be the D (6 bases). Trimming removed 6 bases at V and 6 bases at J, with 14 bases between. Germline V gives CDR1 KGHSH, CDR2 LQKENI. The CDR3 spans 13 residues. The CDR3 sequence: CASSPRGPDGYTF. The CDR3 DNA follows: TGTGCCAGCTCGCCCAGGGGCCCCGATGGCTACACCTTC.

CDR3: CASSQTGTSNLTQYF. CDR3 bases: TGTGCCAGCAGCCAAACCGGGACTAGCAACTTGACCCAGTACTTC. V and J are TRBV4-2 and TRBJ2-5, with 9 bases matching TRBD2. The CDR3 covers 15 residues. Germline values: CDR1 LGHNA, CDR2 YNFKEQ. With 2 bases clipped from V and 7 bases from J, the junction kept 8 bases outside the gene matches.

The V call is TRBV5-5, the J call TRBJ1-1; no reliable D call. Germline CDR1 SGHKS, CDR2 YYEKEE (reference sequence). The germline V and J ends were trimmed by 0 bases and 1 base, with 10 bases remaining between them. CDR3 size: 15 residues. The CDR3 DNA reads TGTGCCAGCAGCTTGGAGGCGGTGGCGAACACTGAAGCTTTCTTT. This gives the protein CASSLEAVANTEAFF.

CDR3 residues: CASSLLRGGYTF. The CDR3 nucleotides read TGTGCCAGCAGCTTACTCCGGGGTGGCTACACCTTC. The chain uses TRBV7-9 and TRBJ1-2; D unclear. Germline lookup yields CDR1 SEHNR and CDR2 FQNEAQ (reference sequence). V gave up 2 bases and J gave up 7 bases, with 8 bases separating them. This CDR3 has 12 residues.

The chain recombines TRBV7-8 with TRBJ2-3; the match to TRBD2 covers 7 bases. V lost 1 base, J lost 6 bases, and 10 bases stayed unmatched. The CDR3 length is 16 residues. Per the germline V gene, CDR1 is SGHVS and CDR2 is FQNEAQ. CDR3 residues: CASSLVPSGLSDTQYF. CDR3 DNA sequence: TGTGCCAGCAGCTTAGTCCCTAGCGGTCTTTCGGATACGCAGTATTTT.

This chain links TRBV7-2 with TRBJ1-1; D uncertain. Germline V CDR1 and CDR2: SGHTA, FQGNSA. The V and J ends lost 5 bases and 6 bases respectively, with 7 bases between them. CDR3 length equals 11 residues. The CDR3 reads CASSTQAEAFF. The CDR3 nucleotides are TGTGCCAGCAGCACTCAAGCTGAAGCTTTCTTT.

This clone is a singleton in its sample. The V gene is TRBV9, the J gene TRBJ1-1, with 7 nucleotides matching TRBD1. The junction had 8 bases not matched to a gene; V was cut back by 2 bases and J by 7 bases. The CDR3 extends over 14 amino acids. The germline gives CDR1 SGDLS, CDR2 YYNGEE. CDR3 in DNA: TGTGCCAGCAGCGTTGCAGGGGGTACCGATGAAGCTTTCTTT. Protein: CASSVAGGTDEAFF.

The CDR3 sequence is CASTLGHLYEQYF. The CDR3 nucleotides read TGTGCCAGCACCCTCGGACACTTATACGAGCAGTACTTC. The rearrangement uses TRBV6-1 and TRBJ2-7; a possible D gene is TRBD1 (5 bases). The CDR3 loop spans 13 amino acids. Germline CDR1 and CDR2: MNHNS and SASEGT. Between the trimmed V and J ends, which lost 7 bases and 4 bases, there was a span of 14 bases.

Regarding this clone: Compared with germline, one end of the junction differs, possibly owing to a read error. CDR3 sequence reads: CASNLQGAQETQYF. For the CDR3, the DNA is TGTGCCAGCAACTTACAGGGGGCCCAAGAGACCCAGTACTTC. The chain recombines TRBV11-2 with TRBJ2-5; 9 nucleotides match TRBD1. The germline V gene encodes CDR1 SGHAT and CDR2 FQNNGV. CDR3 size: 14 residues. Complete variable domain (other parts from reference TRBV11-2 and TRBJ2-5): EAGVAQSPRYKIIEKRQSVAFWCNPISGHATLYWYQQILGQGPKLLIQFQNNGVVDDSQLPKDRFSAERLKGVDSTLKIQPAKLEDSAVYLCASNLQGAQETQYFGPGTRLLVL.

The V and J genes are TRBV2 and TRBJ1-2; 9 nucleotides align to TRBD1. The V gene end was trimmed by 6 bases and the J gene end by 4 bases; junction bases not matched to a gene: 6. The CDR3 extends over 14 amino acids. CDR1 and CDR2 from the germline V gene are SNHLY and FYNNEI. This CDR3 reads CASSLTGGSYGYTF. The CDR3 DNA follows: TGTGCCAGCAGCCTCACAGGGGGCAGCTATGGCTACACCTTC. The full variable domain, rest sourced from reference TRBV2 and TRBJ1-2, is EPEVTQTPSHQVTQMGQEVILRCVPISNHLYFYWYRQILGQKVEFLVSFYNNEISEKSEIFDDQFSVERPDGSNFTLKIRSTKLEDSAMYFCASSLTGGSYGYTFGSGTRLTVV.

This CDR3 is CASSFPPGQEYQETQYF. The CDR3 bases are TGTGCCAGCAGCTTCCCCCCGGGACAGGAGTACCAAGAGACCCAGTACTTC. The chain carries TRBV5-6 and TRBJ2-5; 8 bases agree with TRBD1. With V trimmed by 2 bases and J by 0 bases, 9 bases remained unmatched. This CDR3 is 17 amino acids long. Germline CDR1 and CDR2: SGHDT and YYEEEE.

V gene TRBV5-1 combines with J gene TRBJ1-6, with 11 nucleotides matching TRBD1. Per germline, CDR1 SGHRS and CDR2 YFSETQ. The CDR3 length is 14 residues. After removal of 6 bases from V and 8 bases from J, the junction contained 4 bases not matched to a gene. CDR3 nucleotides: TGCGCCAGCACTATGGGACAGGGGGATTCACCCCTCCACTTT. Amino acid sequence: CASTMGQGDSPLHF.